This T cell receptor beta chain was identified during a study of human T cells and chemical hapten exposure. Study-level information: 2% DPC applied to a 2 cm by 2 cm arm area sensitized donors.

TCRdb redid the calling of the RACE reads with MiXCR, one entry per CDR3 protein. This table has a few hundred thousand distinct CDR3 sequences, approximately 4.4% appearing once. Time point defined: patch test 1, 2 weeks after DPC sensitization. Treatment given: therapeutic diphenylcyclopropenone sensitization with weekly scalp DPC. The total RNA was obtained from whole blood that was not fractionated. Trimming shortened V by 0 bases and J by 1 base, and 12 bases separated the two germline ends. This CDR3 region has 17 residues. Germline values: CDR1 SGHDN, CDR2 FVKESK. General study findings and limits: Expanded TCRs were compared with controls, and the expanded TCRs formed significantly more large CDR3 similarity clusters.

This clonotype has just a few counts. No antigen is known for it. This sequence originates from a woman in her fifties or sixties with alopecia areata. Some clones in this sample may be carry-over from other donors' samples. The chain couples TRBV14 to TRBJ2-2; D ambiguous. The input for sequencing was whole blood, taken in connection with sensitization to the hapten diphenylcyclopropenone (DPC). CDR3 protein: CASSQERWDLNTGELFF. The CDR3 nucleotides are TGTGCCAGCAGCCAAGAACGGTGGGATTTGAACACCGGGGAGCTGTTTTTT.